This T cell receptor (beta chain) is from a study of T cell responses to AZD1222 COVID-19 vaccine (dated by TCRdb to the early 2020s). Regarding the study in general: A total of over 230 trial participants underwent TCR sequencing, of whom 200 to 220 had received two doses of AZD1222 and about 25 had received two doses of the MenACWY control vaccine. Enrollment into the trials was organized by age into subgroups of 18-55, 56-69 and 70-plus years, and those subgroups contained 148, 28 and 57 TCR-sequenced participants, respectively.

The time point label corresponds to: about 28 days (+/-7) after the second vaccine dose. AZD1222 recipients with second doses at about 4 weeks or about 12 weeks were pooled, because spike-specific TCR depth and breadth did not differ between schedules. Vaccinee samples came from UK trials COV001 and COV002, including a single-blind randomized controlled phase 2/3 trial of AZD1222 (ChAdOx1 nCoV-19) in healthy adults. For TCRbeta chain sequencing, PBMC samples from trial participants were taken at day 0 and at day 28 after the second dose. The CDR3 regions of human TCRbeta chains were analyzed by immunosequencing. Turning to the authors' computational methods: TCRs in the repertoires were matched against a reference library of SARS-CoV-2-specific TCRs that had been generated with the MIRA antigen-specificity platform. Breadth meant the fraction of unique TCRs that were SARS-CoV-2-associated, whereas depth meant the fraction of total T cells that were SARS-CoV-2-associated. Using the MIRA data, each spike-specific TCR was assigned both to the spike region to which the TCR was reactive and to a CD4 or CD8 class. Log10-transformed breadth and depth values were compared by one-way ANOVA with Sidak's multiple comparisons tests. TCRdb carries this immuneACCESS record with in-frame sequences only. Its versions omit some clonotypes, under half of them owing to an unresolved V gene in the studies checked, with the rest unexplained. The V and J calls and clone size come from that table; D and trimming were worked out from the DNA. A total of roughly 270,000 clones appear in this sample, 94% of them only once. Of the sample, 0.55% falls within the top ten clones.

Comment on this clone: There is no known antigen for this receptor. Base quality data are lacking; no much larger clone is found one base away.

The V end loses 6 bases and the J end loses 0 bases, and a stretch of 15 bases separates them. From its cysteine to its phenylalanine, the CDR3 spans 15 amino acids. Only CDR3 DNA remains: 45 bases, in frame from the first base. For CDR1 and CDR2, the germline V gene lists KGHSH and LQKENI. Results the study describes overall, beyond this receptor: Participants were mostly white British and included more females than males, and it was suggested by the authors that clonal diversity may have been underestimated. The 56-69-year group was small, and its depth increase did not reach significance, likely because of low power. Vaccine-associated CD4 TCRs spanned the whole spike protein, with dominant responses in regions 160-218 and 743-854. Conclusions about previously exposed vaccinees were limited because only 5 or 6 AZD1222 recipients were SARS-CoV-2 seropositive at baseline. Spike-specific TCR breadth and depth rose significantly after two AZD1222 doses compared with day 0 and with MenACWY recipients. Because no day 14 peak-response samples were available, repertoires were characterized only after the peak T cell response. Reportedly, almost half of the unique spike-specific TCRs recognized epitopes lying outside the regions that are mutated in the B.1.351 and B.1.1.7 variants.

The sample consisted of peripheral blood, taken 28 days after the second AZD1222 dose. The chain was built from TRBV18 and TRBJ2-7; the D region may be TRBD1 or TRBD2, each matching 5 bases equally. This receptor was identified in an adult who received the AZD1222 COVID-19 vaccine. The CDR3 region reads CASSPPGRSSYEQYF. The bases read TGTGCCAGCTCGCCCCCGGGACGGAGCTCCTACGAGCAGTACTTC.